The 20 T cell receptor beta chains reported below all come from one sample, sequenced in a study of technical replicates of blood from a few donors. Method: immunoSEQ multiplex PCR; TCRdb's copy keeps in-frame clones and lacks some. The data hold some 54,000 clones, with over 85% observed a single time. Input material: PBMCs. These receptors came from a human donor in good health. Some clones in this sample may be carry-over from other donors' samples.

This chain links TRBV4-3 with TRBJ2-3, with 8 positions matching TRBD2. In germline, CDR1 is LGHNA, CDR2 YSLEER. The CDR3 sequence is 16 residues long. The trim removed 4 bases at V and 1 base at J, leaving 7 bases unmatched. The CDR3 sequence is CASSLGGGSGTDTQYF. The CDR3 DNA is TGCGCCAGCAGCCTCGGGGGGGGGTCGGGCACAGATACGCAGTATTTT.

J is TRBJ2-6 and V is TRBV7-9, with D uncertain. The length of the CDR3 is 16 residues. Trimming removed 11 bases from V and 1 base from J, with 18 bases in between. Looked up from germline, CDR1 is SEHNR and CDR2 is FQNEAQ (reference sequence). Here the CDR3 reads CAEASFIQSGANVLTF. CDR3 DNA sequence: TGTGCCGAGGCGTCTTTCATTCAATCTGGGGCCAACGTCCTGACTTTC. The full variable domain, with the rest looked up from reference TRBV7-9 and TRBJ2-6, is DTGVSQNPRHKITKRGQNVTFRCDPISEHNRLYWYRQTLGQGPEFLTYFQNEAQLEKSRLLSDRFSAERPKGSFSTLEIQRTEQGDSAMYLCAEASFIQSGANVLTFGAGSRLTVL.

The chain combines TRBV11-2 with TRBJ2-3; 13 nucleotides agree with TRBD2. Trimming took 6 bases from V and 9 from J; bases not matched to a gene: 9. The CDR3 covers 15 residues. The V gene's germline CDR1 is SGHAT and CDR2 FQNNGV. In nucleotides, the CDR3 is TGTGCCAGCAGTCAACTAGCGGGAGGGCCTCCGACGCAGTATTTT. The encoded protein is CASSQLAGGPPTQYF.

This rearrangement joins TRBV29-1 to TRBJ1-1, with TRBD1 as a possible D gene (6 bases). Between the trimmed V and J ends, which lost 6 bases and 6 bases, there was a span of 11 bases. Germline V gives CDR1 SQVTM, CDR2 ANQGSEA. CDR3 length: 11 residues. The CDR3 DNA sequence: TGCAGCGTCGGGGGGGGCCCTGAAGCTTTCTTT. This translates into CSVGGGPEAFF.

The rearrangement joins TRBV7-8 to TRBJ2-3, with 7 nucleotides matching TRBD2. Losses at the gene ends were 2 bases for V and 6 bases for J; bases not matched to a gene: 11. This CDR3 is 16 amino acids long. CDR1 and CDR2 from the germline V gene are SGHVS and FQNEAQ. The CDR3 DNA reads TGTGCCAGCAGCTTATATGGCGGGGGTAGAATTGATACGCAGTATTTT. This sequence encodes CASSLYGGGRIDTQYF.

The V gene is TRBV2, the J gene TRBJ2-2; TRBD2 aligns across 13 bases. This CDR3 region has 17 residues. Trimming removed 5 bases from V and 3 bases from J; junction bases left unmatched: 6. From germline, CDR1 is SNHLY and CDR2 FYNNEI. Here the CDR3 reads CASSRTSGREYTGELFF. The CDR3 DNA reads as TGTGCCAGCAGTCGGACTAGCGGGAGAGAATACACCGGGGAGCTGTTTTTT.

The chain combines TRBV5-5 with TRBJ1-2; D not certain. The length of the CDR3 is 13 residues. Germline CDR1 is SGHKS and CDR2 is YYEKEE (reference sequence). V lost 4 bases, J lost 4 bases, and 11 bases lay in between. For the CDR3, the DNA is TGTGCCAGCAGCAATGGACTGAGCTATGGCTACACCTTC. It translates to CASSNGLSYGYTF.

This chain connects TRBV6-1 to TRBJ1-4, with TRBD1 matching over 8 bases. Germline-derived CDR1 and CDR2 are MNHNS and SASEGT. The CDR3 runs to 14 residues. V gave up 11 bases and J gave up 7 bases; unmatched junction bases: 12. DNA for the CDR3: TGTGCCGGGACGTCAGGGGGCGCGGGTGAAAAACTGTTTTTT. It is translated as CAGTSGGAGEKLFF.

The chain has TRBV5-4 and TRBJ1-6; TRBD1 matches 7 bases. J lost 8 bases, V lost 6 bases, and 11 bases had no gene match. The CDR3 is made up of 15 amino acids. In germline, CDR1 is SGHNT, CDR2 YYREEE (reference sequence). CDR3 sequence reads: CASTLAGTAHSPLHF. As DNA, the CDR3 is TGTGCCAGCACACTCGCCGGGACAGCTCATTCACCCCTCCACTTT.

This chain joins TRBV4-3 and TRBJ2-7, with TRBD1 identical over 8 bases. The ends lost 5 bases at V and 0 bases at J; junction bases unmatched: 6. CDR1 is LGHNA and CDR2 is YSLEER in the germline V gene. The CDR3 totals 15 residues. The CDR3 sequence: CASSIGTGHSYEQYF. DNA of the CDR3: TGCGCCAGCAGCATAGGGACAGGCCACTCCTACGAGCAGTACTTC.

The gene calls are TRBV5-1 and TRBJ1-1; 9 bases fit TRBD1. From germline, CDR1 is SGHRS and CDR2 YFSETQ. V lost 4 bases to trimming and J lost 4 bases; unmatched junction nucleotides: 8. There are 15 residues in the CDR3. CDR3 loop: CASSTDTGGGTEAFF. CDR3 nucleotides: TGCGCCAGCAGCACCGACACAGGGGGCGGCACTGAAGCTTTCTTT.

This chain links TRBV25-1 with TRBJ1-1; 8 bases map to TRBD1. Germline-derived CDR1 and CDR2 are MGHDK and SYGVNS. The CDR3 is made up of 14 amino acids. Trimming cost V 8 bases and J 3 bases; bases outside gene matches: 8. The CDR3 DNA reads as TGTGCCAGCGAGGACAGGGCCACCGACACTGAAGCTTTCTTT. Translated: CASEDRATDTEAFF.

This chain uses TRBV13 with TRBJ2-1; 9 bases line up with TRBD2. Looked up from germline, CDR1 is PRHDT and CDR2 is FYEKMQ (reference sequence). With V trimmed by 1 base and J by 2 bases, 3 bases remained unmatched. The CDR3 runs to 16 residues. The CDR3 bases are TGTGCCAGCAGCTTAGAGGGCGGGGGGGCCTACAATGAGCAGTTCTTC. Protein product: CASSLEGGGAYNEQFF.

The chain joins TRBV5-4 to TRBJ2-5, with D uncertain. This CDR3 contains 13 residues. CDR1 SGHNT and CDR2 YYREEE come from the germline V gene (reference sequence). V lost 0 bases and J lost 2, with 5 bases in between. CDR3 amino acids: CASSLGLQETQYF. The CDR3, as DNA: TGTGCCAGCAGCTTGGGGCTTCAAGAGACCCAGTACTTC.

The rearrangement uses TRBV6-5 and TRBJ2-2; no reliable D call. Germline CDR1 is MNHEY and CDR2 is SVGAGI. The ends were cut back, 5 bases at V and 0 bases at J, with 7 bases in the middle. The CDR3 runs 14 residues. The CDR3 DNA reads TGTGCCAGCAGTCCAACACCGAACACCGGGGAGCTGTTTTTT. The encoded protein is CASSPTPNTGELFF.

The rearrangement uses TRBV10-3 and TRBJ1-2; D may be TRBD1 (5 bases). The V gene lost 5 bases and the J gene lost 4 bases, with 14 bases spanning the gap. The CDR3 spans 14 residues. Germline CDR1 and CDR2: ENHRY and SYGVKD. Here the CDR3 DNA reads TGTGCCATCAGTCAGGGTGGCTCCGCCTATGGCTACACCTTC. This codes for CAISQGGSAYGYTF.

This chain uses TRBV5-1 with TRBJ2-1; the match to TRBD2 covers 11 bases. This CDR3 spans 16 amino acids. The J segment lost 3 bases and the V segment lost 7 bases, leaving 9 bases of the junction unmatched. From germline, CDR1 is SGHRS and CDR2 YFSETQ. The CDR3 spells CASGSIAGGGYNEQFF. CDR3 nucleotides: TGCGCCAGCGGCTCCATAGCGGGAGGGGGCTACAATGAGCAGTTCTTC.

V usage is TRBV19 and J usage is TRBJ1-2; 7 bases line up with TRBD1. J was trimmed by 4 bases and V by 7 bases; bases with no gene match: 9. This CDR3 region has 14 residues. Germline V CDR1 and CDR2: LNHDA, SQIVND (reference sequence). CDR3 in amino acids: CASTPDRTGYGYTF. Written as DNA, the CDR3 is TGTGCCAGTACCCCGGACAGGACAGGCTATGGCTACACCTTC.

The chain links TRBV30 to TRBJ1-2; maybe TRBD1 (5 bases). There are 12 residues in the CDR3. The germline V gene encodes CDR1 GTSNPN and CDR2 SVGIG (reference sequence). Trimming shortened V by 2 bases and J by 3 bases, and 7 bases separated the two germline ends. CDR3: CAWSLQDYGYTF. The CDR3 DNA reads TGTGCCTGGAGTCTACAGGACTATGGCTACACCTTC. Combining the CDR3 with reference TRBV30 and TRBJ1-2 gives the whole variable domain SQTIHQWPATLVQPVGSPLSLECTVEGTSNPNLYWYRQAAGRGLQLLFYSVGIGQISSEVPQNLSASRPQDRQFILSSKKLLLSDSGFYLCAWSLQDYGYTFGSGTRLTVV.

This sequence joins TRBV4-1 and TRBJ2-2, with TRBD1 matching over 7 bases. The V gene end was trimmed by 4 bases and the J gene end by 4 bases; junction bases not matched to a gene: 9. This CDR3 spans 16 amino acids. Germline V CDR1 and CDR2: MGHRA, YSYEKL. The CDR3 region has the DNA TGCGCCAGCAGCCGCTACGGGACAGCCGGCACCGGGGAGCTGTTTTTT. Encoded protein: CASSRYGTAGTGELFF.